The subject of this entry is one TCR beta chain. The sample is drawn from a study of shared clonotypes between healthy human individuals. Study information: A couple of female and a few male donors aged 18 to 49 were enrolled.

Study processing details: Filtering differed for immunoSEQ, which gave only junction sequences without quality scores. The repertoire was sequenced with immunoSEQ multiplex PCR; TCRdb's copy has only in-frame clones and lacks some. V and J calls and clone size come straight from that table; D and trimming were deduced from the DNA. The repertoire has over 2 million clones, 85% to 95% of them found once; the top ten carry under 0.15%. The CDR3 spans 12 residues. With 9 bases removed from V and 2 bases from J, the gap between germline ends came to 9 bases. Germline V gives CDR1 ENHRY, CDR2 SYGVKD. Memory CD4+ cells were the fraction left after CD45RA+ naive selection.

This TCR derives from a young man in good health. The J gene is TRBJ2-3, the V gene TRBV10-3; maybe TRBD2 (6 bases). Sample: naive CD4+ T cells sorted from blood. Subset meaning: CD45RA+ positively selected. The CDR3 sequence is CAIADYTDTQYF. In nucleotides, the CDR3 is TGTGCCATTGCGGACTACACAGATACGCAGTATTTT.